The clone carrying this T cell receptor (beta chain) turned up a few times. Its antigen is undetermined. These data belong to a study of T-cell memory formation after mild COVID-19. Germline lookup yields CDR1 SGHTA and CDR2 FQGTGA. The CDR3 covers 14 residues. V was clipped by 5 bases and J by 4 bases, with 14 bases between them. 5'RACE with constant-segment primers yielded barcoded, UMI-tagged TCR alpha and TCR beta cDNA libraries. TCRdb redid the calling of the 5' RACE reads with MiXCR, one entry per CDR3 protein. The sample contains around 510,000 distinct CDR3 sequences, less than 25% of which appear only once. Findings and limits, study-wide: Among contracting clones, CD4+ were mainly CM/EM and CD8+ enriched in EMRA. Whether day 37 second-wave clones are SARS-CoV-2-specific was not confirmed. There was a balanced CD4/CD8 profile in clones contracting day 15 to 85, and later expanders leaned CD4+.

The chain recombines TRBV7-3 with TRBJ1-1, with TRBD1 as a possible D gene (6 bases). The source of this sequence is an adult woman who had mild COVID-19 (a few samples of this study predate the infection). Cell type and time point are not known. Sequences were obtained from PBMCs or a T cell subset sorted from them (not recorded which). In DNA, the CDR3 is TGTGCCAGCAGCAAGAACGGACAGCTCACTGAAGCTTTCTTT. This translates into CASSKNGQLTEAFF.